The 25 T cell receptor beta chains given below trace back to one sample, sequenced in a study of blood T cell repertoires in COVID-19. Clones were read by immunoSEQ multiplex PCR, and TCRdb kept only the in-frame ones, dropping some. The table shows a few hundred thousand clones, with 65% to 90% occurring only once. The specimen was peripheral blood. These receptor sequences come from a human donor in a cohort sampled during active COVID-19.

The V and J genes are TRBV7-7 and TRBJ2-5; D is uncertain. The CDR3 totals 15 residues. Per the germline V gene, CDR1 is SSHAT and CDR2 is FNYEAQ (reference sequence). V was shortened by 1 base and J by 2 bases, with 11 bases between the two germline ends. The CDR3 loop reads CASSLECVRQETQYF. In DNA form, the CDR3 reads TGTGCCAGCAGCTTAGAATGTGTCAGACAAGAGACCCAGTACTTC. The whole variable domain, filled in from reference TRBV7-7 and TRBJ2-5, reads GAGVSQSPRYKVTKRGQDVTLRCDPISSHATLYWYQQALGQGPEFLTYFNYEAQPDKSGLPSDRFSAERPEGSISTLTIQRTEQRDSAMYRCASSLECVRQETQYFGPGTRLLVL.

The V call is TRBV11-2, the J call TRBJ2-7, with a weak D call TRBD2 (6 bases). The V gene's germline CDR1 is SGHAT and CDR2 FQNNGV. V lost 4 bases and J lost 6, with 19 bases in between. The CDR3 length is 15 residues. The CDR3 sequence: CASSSLGLQVGEQYF. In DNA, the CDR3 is TGTGCCAGCAGCTCACTGGGACTTCAGGTGGGCGAGCAGTACTTC.

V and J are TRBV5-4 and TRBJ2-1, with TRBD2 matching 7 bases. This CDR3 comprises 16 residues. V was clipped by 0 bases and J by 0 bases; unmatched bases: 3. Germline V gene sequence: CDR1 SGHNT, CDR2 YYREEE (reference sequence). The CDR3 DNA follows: TGTGCCAGCAGCTTGGACCCGGGAGGCTCCTACAATGAGCAGTTCTTC. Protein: CASSLDPGGSYNEQFF.

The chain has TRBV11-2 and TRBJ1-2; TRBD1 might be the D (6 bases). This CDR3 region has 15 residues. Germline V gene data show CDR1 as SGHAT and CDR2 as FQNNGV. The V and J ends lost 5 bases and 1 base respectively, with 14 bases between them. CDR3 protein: CASSPRRQVNYGYTF. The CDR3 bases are TGTGCCAGCAGCCCCAGACGACAGGTTAACTATGGCTACACCTTC.

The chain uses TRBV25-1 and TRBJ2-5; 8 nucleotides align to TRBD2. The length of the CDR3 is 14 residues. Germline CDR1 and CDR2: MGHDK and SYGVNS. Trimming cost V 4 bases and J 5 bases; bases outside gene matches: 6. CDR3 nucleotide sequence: TGTGCCAGCAGTGCGGACCCGGGGGGGGAGACCCAGTACTTC. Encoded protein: CASSADPGGETQYF. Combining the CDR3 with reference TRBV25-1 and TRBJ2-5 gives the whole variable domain EADIYQTPRYLVIGTGKKITLECSQTMGHDKMYWYQQDPGMELHLIHYSYGVNSTEKGDLSSESTVSRIRTEHFPLTLESARPSHTSQYLCASSADPGGETQYFGPGTRLLVL.

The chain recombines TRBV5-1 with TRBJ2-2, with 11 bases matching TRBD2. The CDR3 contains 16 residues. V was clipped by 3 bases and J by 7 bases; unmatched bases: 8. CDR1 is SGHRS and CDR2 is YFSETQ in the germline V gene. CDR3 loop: CASSWELAGAVGELFF. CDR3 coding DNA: TGCGCCAGCAGCTGGGAACTAGCGGGAGCGGTCGGGGAGCTGTTTTTT. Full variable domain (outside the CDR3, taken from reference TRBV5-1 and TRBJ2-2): KAGVTQTPRYLIKTRGQQVTLSCSPISGHRSVSWYQQTPGQGLQFLFEYFSETQRNKGNFPGRFSGRQFSNSRSEMNVSTLELGDSALYLCASSWELAGAVGELFFGEGSRLTVL.

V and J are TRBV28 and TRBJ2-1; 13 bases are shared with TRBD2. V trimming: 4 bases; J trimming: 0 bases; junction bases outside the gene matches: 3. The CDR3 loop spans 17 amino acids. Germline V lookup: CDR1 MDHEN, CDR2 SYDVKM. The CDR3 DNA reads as TGTGCCAGCAGTTCCGGACTAGCGGGAGCCTCCTACAATGAGCAGTTCTTC. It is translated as CASSSGLAGASYNEQFF. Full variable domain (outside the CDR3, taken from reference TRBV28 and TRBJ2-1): DVKVTQSSRYLVKRTGEKVFLECVQDMDHENMFWYRQDPGLGLRLIYFSYDVKMKEKGDIPEGYSVSREKKERFSLILESASTNQTSMYLCASSSGLAGASYNEQFFGPGTRLTVL.

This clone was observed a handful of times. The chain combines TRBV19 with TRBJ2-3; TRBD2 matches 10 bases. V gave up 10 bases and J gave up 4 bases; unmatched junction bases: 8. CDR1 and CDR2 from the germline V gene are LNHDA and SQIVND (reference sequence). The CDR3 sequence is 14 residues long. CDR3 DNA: TGTGCCACGGGGACTAGCGAAGGGGCAGATACGCAGTATTTT. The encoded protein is CATGTSEGADTQYF.

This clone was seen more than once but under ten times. The CDR3 coding sequence is TGTGCCAGCAGCCAAGATCCGAGGGCAGGGGCCAACGTCCTGACTTTC. Encoded protein: CASSQDPRAGANVLTF. The chain has TRBV3-1 (or the pseudogene TRBV3-2) and TRBJ2-6, with D possibly TRBD2 on 5 matching bases. Trimming stripped 0 bases from V and 4 bases from J, with 10 bases between. This CDR3 has 16 residues. Germline V gene data show CDR1 as LGHDT and CDR2 as YNNKEL (reference sequence).

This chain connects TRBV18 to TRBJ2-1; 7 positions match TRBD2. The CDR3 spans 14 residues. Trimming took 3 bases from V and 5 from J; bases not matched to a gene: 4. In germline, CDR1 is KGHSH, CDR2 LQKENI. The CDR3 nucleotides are TGTGCCAGCTCACCGGGGCTAGCGGACAATGAGCAGTTCTTC. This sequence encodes CASSPGLADNEQFF.

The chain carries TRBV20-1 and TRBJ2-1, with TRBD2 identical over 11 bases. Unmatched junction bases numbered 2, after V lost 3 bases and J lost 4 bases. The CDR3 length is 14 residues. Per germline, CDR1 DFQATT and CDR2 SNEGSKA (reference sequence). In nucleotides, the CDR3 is TGCAGTGCTAGTACTAGCGGGAGTTACAATGAGCAGTTCTTC. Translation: CSASTSGSYNEQFF.

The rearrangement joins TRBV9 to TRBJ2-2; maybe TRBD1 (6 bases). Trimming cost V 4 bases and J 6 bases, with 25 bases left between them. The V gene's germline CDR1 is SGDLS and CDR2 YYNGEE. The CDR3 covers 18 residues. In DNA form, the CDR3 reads TGTGCCAGCAGCAGCTCAGGGGTGAGCGCCGGATCCCCCGGGGAGCTGTTTTTT. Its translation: CASSSSGVSAGSPGELFF.

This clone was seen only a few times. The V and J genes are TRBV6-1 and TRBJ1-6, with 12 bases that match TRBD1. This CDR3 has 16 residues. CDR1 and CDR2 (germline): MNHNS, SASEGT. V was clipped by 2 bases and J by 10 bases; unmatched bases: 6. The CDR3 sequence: CASSEPGQGAVSPLHF. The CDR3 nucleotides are TGTGCCAGCAGTGAACCGGGACAGGGGGCAGTATCACCCCTCCACTTT.

CDR3 in DNA: TGTGCCAGCAGAACAGGGGGCTGGGAGACCCAGTACTTC. Residues: CASRTGGWETQYF. The V and J genes are TRBV5-6 and TRBJ2-5; 9 bases fit TRBD1. Germline V CDR1 and CDR2: SGHDT, YYEEEE. This CDR3 spans 13 amino acids. J lost 5 bases, V lost 5 bases, and 4 bases had no gene match.

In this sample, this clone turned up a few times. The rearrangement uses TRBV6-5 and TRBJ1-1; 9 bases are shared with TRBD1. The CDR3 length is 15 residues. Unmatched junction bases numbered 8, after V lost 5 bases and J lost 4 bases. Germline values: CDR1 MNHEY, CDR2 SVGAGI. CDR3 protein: CASSRPSTGGTEAFF. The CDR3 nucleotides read TGTGCCAGCAGTCGACCATCGACAGGGGGCACTGAAGCTTTCTTT.

CDR3 DNA: TGTGCCAGTAGTATAGGGAGGACTAGCGGGAGTGGGGAGCTGTTTTTT. This gives the protein CASSIGRTSGSGELFF. The chain employs TRBV19 and TRBJ2-2; 13 nucleotides align to TRBD2. CDR1 LNHDA and CDR2 SQIVND come from the germline V gene (reference sequence). This CDR3 spans 16 amino acids. Unmatched junction bases numbered 4, after V lost 1 base and J lost 8 bases.

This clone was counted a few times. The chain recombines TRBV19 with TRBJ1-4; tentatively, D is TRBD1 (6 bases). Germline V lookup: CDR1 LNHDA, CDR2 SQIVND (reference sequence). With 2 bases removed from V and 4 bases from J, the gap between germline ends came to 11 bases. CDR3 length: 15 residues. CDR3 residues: CASSILDSHNEKLFF. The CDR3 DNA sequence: TGTGCCAGTAGTATACTGGACAGTCATAATGAAAAACTGTTTTTT.

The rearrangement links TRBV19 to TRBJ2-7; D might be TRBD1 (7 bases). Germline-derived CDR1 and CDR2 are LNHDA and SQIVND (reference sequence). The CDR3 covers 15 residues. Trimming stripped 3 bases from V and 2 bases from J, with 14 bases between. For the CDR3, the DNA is TGTGCCAGTAGTATTTCGCGGGGACAGCCCTACGAGCAGTACTTC. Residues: CASSISRGQPYEQYF.

The CDR3 nucleotides read TGCAGCGTCGGGTCGTTGGTGAACACCGGGGAGCTGTTTTTT. This translates into CSVGSLVNTGELFF. This rearrangement joins TRBV29-1 to TRBJ2-2; D is uncertain. V shed 6 bases and J shed 1 base, with 12 bases lying between them. Per germline, CDR1 SQVTM and CDR2 ANQGSEA. The length of the CDR3 is 14 residues.

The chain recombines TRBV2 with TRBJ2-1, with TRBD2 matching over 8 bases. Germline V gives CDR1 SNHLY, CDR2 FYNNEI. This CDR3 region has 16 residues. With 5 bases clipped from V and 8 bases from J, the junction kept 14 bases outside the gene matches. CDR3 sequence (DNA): TGTGCCAGCAGTTTATCCGGGACTAGTCGGCTGGATGAGCAGTTCTTC. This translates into CASSLSGTSRLDEQFF. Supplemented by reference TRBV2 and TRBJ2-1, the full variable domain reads EPEVTQTPSHQVTQMGQEVILRCVPISNHLYFYWYRQILGQKVEFLVSFYNNEISEKSEIFDDQFSVERPDGSNFTLKIRSTKLEDSAMYFCASSLSGTSRLDEQFFGPGTRLTVL.

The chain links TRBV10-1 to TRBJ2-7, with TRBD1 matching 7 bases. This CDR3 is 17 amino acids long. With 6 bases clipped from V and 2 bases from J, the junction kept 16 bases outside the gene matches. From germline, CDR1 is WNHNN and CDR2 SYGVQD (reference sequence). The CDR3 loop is CASRRPPPGQIPYEQYF. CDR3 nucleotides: TGCGCCAGCAGAAGACCCCCACCGGGACAGATCCCCTACGAGCAGTACTTC.

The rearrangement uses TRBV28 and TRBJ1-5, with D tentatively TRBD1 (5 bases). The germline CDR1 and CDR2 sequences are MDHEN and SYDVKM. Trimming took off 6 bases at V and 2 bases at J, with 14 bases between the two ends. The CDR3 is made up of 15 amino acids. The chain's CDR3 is CASSLRRGGNQPQHF. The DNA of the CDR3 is TGTGCCAGCAGCCTGAGGAGGGGTGGCAATCAGCCCCAGCATTTT.

The CDR3 reads CAWSPRHGGKETQYF. Here the CDR3 DNA reads TGTGCCTGGAGTCCCCGACATGGAGGTAAAGAGACCCAGTACTTC. This chain joins TRBV30 and TRBJ2-5; D possibly corresponds to TRBD2 (5 bases). The CDR3 runs to 15 residues. The V and J ends lost 2 bases and 3 bases respectively, with 16 bases between them. Germline CDR1 reads GTSNPN; CDR2 reads SVGIG (reference sequence).

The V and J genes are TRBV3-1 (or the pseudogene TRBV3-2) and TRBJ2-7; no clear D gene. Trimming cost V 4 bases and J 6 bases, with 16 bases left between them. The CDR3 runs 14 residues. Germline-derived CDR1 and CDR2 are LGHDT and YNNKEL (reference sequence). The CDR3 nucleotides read TGTGCCAGCAGCCGCATAGGTTCTGGGCCCGAGCAGTACTTC. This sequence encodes CASSRIGSGPEQYF.

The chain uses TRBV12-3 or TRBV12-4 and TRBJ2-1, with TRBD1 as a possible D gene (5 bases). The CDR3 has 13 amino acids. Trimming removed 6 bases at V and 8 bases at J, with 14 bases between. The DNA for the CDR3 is TGTGCCAGCAGCTCCCCCCCAGGGTATGAGCAGTTCTTC. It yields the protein CASSSPPGYEQFF.